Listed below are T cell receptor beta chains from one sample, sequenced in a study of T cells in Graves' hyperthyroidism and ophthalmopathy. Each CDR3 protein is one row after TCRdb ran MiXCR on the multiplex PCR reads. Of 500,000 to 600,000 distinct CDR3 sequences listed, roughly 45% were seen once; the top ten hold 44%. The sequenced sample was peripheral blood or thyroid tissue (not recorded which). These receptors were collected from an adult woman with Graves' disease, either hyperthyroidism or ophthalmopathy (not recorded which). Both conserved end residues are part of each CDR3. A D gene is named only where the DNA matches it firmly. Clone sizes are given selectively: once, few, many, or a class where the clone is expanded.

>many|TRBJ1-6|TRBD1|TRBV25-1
CASSWGRGSSYNSPLHF
TGTGCCAGCAGCTGGGGCAGGGGGAGCTCCTATAATTCACCCCTCCACTTT
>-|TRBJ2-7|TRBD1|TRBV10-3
CATDPAGGSSEQYF
TGTGCCACAGATCCCGCAGGGGGAAGTTCGGAGCAGTACTTC
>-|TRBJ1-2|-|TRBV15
CATSRDRGQYGYTF
TGTGCCACCAGCAGAGATCGGGGGCAGTACGGCTACACCTTC
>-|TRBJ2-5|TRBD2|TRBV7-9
CASSPPSGAWETQYF
TGTGCCAGCAGCCCCCCTAGCGGGGCATGGGAGACCCAGTACTTC
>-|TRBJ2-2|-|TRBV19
CASSTWTDFYGYTGELFF
TGTGCCAGTAGTACCTGGACAGACTTCTATGGCTACACCGGGGAGCTGTTTTTT
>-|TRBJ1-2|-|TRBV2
CASSEGVSYGYTF
TGTGCCAGCAGTGAGGGGGTGTCCTATGGCTACACCTTC
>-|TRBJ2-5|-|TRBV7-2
CASSLARGTQYF
TGTGCCAGCAGCTTAGCTCGGGGGACCCAGTACTTC
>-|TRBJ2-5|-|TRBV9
CASSADTGIQTQYF
TGTGCCAGCAGCGCAGATACAGGGATCCAGACCCAGTACTTC
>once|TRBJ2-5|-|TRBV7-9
CASSSEWGSGQETQYF
TGTGCCAGCAGCAGTGAATGGGGCAGCGGGCAAGAGACCCAGTACTTC
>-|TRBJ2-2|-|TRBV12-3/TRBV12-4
CASSFVASGELFF
TGTGCCAGCAGTTTCGTAGCTTCTGGGGAGCTGTTTTTT
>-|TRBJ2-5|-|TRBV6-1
CASRQGARWETQYF
TGTGCCAGCAGGCAGGGAGCGAGGTGGGAGACCCAGTACTTC
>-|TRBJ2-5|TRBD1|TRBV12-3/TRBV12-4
CASTRDRGRGQYF
TGTGCCAGCACTAGGGACAGGGGAAGGGGCCAGTACTTC
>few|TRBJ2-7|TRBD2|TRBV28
CASRIAGPYEQYF
TGTGCCAGCAGAATAGCGGGTCCCTACGAGCAGTACTTC
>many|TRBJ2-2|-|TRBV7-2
CASSLAGVNTGELFF
TGTGCCAGCAGCTTAGCGGGGGTGAACACCGGGGAGCTGTTTTTT
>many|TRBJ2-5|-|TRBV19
CASKRRSQETQYF
TGTGCCAGTAAACGGCGTTCCCAAGAGACCCAGTACTTC
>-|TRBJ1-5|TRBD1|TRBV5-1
CASSSGGVEPQHF
TGTGCCAGCAGCTCAGGGGGCGTGGAGCCCCAGCATTTT
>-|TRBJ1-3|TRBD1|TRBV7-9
CASSHRDRNSGNTIYF
TGTGCCAGCAGCCACCGGGACAGGAACTCTGGAAACACCATATATTTT
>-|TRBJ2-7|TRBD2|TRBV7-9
CASSEPGGRSYEQYF
TGTGCCAGCAGCGAACCGGGCGGGAGATCATACGAGCAGTACTTC
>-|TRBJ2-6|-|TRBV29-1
CSVEGAGADVAF
TGCAGCGTTGAGGGGGCAGGGGCTGACGTCGCTTTC
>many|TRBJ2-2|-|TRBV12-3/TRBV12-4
CASIWDTGELFF
TGTGCCAGCATTTGGGACACCGGGGAGCTGTTTTTT
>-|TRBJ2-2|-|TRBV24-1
CATSAPQGSDTGELFF
TGTGCCACCAGTGCCCCACAGGGATCAGACACCGGGGAGCTGTTTTTT
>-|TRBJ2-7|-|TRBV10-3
CAISFPLLVPSQLYF
TGTGCCATCAGTTTCCCCTTACTAGTCCCAAGCCAGCTGTACTTC
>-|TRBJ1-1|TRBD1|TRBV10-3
CAIATGTDSEAFF
TGTGCCATCGCGACAGGGACGGACTCTGAAGCTTTCTTT
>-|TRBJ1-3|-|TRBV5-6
CASRGPGNTIYF
TGTGCCAGCAGAGGACCTGGAAACACCATATATTTT
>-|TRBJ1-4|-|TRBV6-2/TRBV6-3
CASSYSKMNEKLFF
TGTGCCAGCAGTTACTCGAAGATGAATGAAAAACTGTTTTTT
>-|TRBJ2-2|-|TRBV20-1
CSARVPGRTGELFF
TGCAGTGCTAGAGTCCCAGGGCGTACCGGGGAGCTGTTTTTT
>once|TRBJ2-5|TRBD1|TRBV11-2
CASSPVGGAGQGKEETQYF
TGTGCCAGCAGCCCGGTAGGGGGGGCGGGACAGGGGAAAGAAGAGACCCAGTACTTC
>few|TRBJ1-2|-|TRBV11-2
CASSLETAPGYTF
TGTGCCAGCAGCTTAGAGACAGCACCTGGCTACACCTTC
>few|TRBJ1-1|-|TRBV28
CASSIRTNTEAFF
TGTGCCAGCAGTATCAGAACGAACACTGAAGCTTTCTTT
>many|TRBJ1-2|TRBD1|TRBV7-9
CASSLYRDREYGYTF
TGTGCCAGCAGCTTGTACCGGGACAGAGAGTATGGCTACACCTTC
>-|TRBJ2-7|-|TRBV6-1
CASGRTYSYEQYF
TGTGCCAGCGGTCGGACATACTCCTACGAGCAGTACTTC
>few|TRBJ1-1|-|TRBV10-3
CAIQRSYTEAFF
TGTGCCATACAGAGGAGTTACACTGAAGCCTTCTTT
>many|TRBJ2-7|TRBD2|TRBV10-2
CASSEGTRPSYSYEQYF
TGCGCCAGCAGTGAAGGGACTAGACCCTCCTACTCCTACGAGCAGTACTTC
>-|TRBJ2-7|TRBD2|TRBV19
CASSWSSGSYEQYF
TGTGCCAGCAGTTGGTCTAGCGGGAGTTACGAGCAGTACTTC
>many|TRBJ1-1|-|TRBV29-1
CSVDRTAGAEAFF
TGCAGCGTTGATAGGACAGCTGGGGCTGAAGCTTTCTTT
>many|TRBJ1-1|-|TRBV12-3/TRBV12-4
CASSRRAEAFF
TGTGCCAGCAGTCGTCGTGCTGAAGCTTTCTTT
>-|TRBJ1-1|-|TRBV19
CASIIGRGRPNTEAFF
TGTGCCAGTATCATAGGGAGGGGCAGACCAAACACTGAAGCTTTCTTT
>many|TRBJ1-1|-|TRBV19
CASSMSGAAFF
TGTGCCAGTAGTATGTCCGGAGCGGCTTTCTTT
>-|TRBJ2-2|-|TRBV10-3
CAISARVTGELFF
TGTGCCATCAGTGCCAGGGTGACCGGGGAGCTGTTTTTT
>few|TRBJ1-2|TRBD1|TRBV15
CATSRSGTDDGYTF
TGTGCCACCAGCAGATCTGGGACAGACGATGGCTACACCTTC
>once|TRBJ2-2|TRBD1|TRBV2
CASSLEGQGVTGELFF
TGTGCCAGCAGTTTGGAGGGACAGGGGGTCACCGGGGAGCTGTTTTTT
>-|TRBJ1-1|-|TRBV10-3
CAIRPGQLNTEAFF
TGTGCCATCAGGCCGGGACAATTGAACACTGAAGCTTTCTTT
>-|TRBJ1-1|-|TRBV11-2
CAGSLQKNTEAFF
TGTGCCGGCAGCTTACAGAAGAACACTGAAGCTTTCTTT
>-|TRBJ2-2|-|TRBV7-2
CADTGELFF
TGTGCCGACACCGGGGAGCTGTTTTTT
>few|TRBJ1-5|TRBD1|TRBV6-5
CASSQGQFNQPQHF
TGTGCCAGCAGTCAGGGACAGTTCAATCAGCCCCAGCATTTT
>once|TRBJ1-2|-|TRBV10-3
CAISITGTRVNLGYTF
TGTGCCATCAGCATCACCGGGACTAGGGTGAACTTAGGCTACACCTTC
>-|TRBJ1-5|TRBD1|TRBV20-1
CSARGSTGGRNQPQHF
TGCAGTGCTAGAGGCTCTACAGGGGGTCGGAATCAGCCCCAGCATTTT
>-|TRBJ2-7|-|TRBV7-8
CASSLVWPSPVYEQYF
TGTGCCAGCAGCTTAGTGTGGCCTTCCCCCGTATACGAGCAGTACTTC
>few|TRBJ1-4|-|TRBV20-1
CSAGGGVEEKLFF
TGCAGTGCGGGAGGAGGGGTCGAGGAAAAACTGTTTTTT
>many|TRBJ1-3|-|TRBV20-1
CSARRGEGNTIYF
TGCAGTGCTAGACGGGGCGAAGGAAACACCATATATTTT
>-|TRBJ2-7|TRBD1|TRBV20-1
CSAHRGYEQYF
TGCAGTGCACACAGGGGATACGAGCAGTACTTC
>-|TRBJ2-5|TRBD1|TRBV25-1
CASSEPGGAEETQYF
TGTGCCAGCAGTGAGCCAGGGGGCGCGGAAGAGACCCAGTACTTC
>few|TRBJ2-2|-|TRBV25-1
CASTPNLGEVGGELFF
TGTGCCAGCACCCCGAATTTGGGGGAGGTAGGCGGGGAGCTGTTTTTT
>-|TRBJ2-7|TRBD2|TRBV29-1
CSVGTSGRDEQYF
TGCAGCGTGGGGACTAGCGGGAGGGACGAGCAGTACTTC